These T cell receptor beta chains were read from a single sample in a study of beta chain features in type 1 diabetes. Profiled with immunoSEQ multiplex PCR; TCRdb holds only in-frame clones, not every one. This table has 500,000 to 800,000 clones, roughly 12% appearing once. Material: naive CD4+ T cells from blood. These receptors were taken from a man under 40 with type 1 diabetes. The CDR3 runs from the conserved cysteine through the conserved F or W. The D gene is left open where the match is weak. Not every row has a clone size; where given, it reads once, few, many or a size class.

TRBJ2-3 | few | NA | TRBV5-6 | TGTGCCAGCAGCTTGGACGCTGGCGGAGGTACGCAGTATTTT | CASSLDAGGGTQYF
TRBJ1-2 | few | NA | TRBV7-9 | TGTGCCAGCAGCTTAGGAGGAAGTCTAGGCTACACCTTC | CASSLGGSLGYTF
TRBJ2-5 | NA | TRBD1 | TRBV7-8 | TGTGCCAGCAGCTTATACAGGGGGCTTGGAGAGACCCAGTACTTC | CASSLYRGLGETQYF
TRBJ2-6 | NA | NA | TRBV5-1 | TGCGCCAGCAGCTTGGAGGCAGCTGGGGCCAACGTCCTGACTTTC | CASSLEAAGANVLTF
TRBJ1-2 | NA | TRBD1 | TRBV2 | TGTGCCAGCAACGGACAGGGGATTAACTATGGCTACACCTTC | CASNGQGINYGYTF
TRBJ1-5 | NA | NA | TRBV6-1 | TGTGCCAGTTATTTAGGGGGAGAGCAGCCCCAGCATTTT | CASYLGGEQPQHF
TRBJ2-7 | few | NA | TRBV28 | TGTGCCAGCAAGGTTCCCGTCTCCTACGAGCAGTACTTC | CASKVPVSYEQYF
TRBJ2-1 | NA | TRBD2 | TRBV7-8 | TGTGCCAGCAGCTACTCCGGGGGTAGCGGGGCGTACAATGAGCAGTTCTTC | CASSYSGGSGAYNEQFF
TRBJ1-4 | once | NA | TRBV6-6 | TGTGCCAGCTCGGCACGGGGCGCAGAAAAACTGTTTTTT | CASSARGAEKLFF
TRBJ2-7 | NA | NA | TRBV5-6 | TGTGCCAGCAGCCGTGCGGGGGCAGGGGGCGAGCAGTACTTC | CASSRAGAGGEQYF
TRBJ1-5 | few | NA | TRBV19 | TGTGCCAGTAGTATTTATACAGGCGATCAGCCCCAGCATTTT | CASSIYTGDQPQHF
TRBJ2-5 | few | NA | TRBV4-2 | TGTGCCAGCAGCCAAGAGGCCAGCCCCCCTCAAGAGACCCAGTACTTC | CASSQEASPPQETQYF
TRBJ1-1 | few | TRBD1 | TRBV29-1 | TGCAGCGTTGCAGGGGGCGCGTTCGACACTGAAGCTTTCTTT | CSVAGGAFDTEAFF
TRBJ2-1 | NA | NA | TRBV29-1 | TGCAGCGTTGAAAGGGGTGCAGCGCACAATGAGCAGTTCTTC | CSVERGAAHNEQFF
TRBJ2-5 | NA | NA | TRBV5-1 | TGCGCCAGCAGCTCAGGACAGGGAGGGGAGACCCAGTACTTC | CASSSGQGGETQYF
TRBJ1-1 | NA | TRBD1 | TRBV18 | TGTGCCAGCTCACCTCCTGACAGGGATGAAGGTGAAGCTTTCTTT | CASSPPDRDEGEAFF
TRBJ2-3 | NA | TRBD1 | TRBV6-1 | TGTGCCAGCAGTGAAGTTGGGACAGGGCTGCCAGATACGCAGTATTTT | CASSEVGTGLPDTQYF
TRBJ2-7 | NA | NA | TRBV2 | TGTGCCAGCAGCCTAGGGTCCTACGAGCAGTACTTC | CASSLGSYEQYF
TRBJ2-3 | few | NA | TRBV11-2 | TGTGCCAGCAGCTTAGCTGGAGGCACAGATACGCAGTATTTT | CASSLAGGTDTQYF
TRBJ1-5 | few | NA | TRBV6-6 | TGTGCCAGCAGTTATGACGGCCGCTTCAATCAGCCCCAGCATTTT | CASSYDGRFNQPQHF
TRBJ2-7 | few | NA | TRBV28 | TGTGCCAGCAGTCCCCAGGGACGGTCCTACGAGCAGTACTTC | CASSPQGRSYEQYF
TRBJ2-3 | few | NA | TRBV18 | TGTGCCAGCTCACCGAACCAGCAGGATACGCAGTATTTT | CASSPNQQDTQYF
TRBJ1-6 | NA | NA | TRBV7-9 | TGTGCCAGCAGCTTTGATCAGGGGCTCTCACCCCTCCACTTT | CASSFDQGLSPLHF
TRBJ2-7 | few | TRBD2 | TRBV5-1 | TGCGCCAGCAGCCAACTAGCGGGTACTGGGGTCTCCGAGCAGTACTTC | CASSQLAGTGVSEQYF
TRBJ1-1 | NA | TRBD1 | TRBV4-3 | TGCGCCAGCAGCCCTTATTACAGGGGAATGAACACTGAAGCTTTCTTT | CASSPYYRGMNTEAFF
TRBJ1-1 | NA | TRBD1 | TRBV9 | TGTGCCAGCAGCCCCCAGACAGGGAGGAGCACTGAAGCTTTCTTT | CASSPQTGRSTEAFF
TRBJ1-2 | NA | NA | TRBV7-2 | TGTGCCAGCAGCTTAGGAGTCAACTATGGCTACACCTTC | CASSLGVNYGYTF
TRBJ2-7 | few | TRBD1 | TRBV7-2 | TGTGCCAGCAGCCGCACAGGGGGTGCCTACGAGCAGTACTTC | CASSRTGGAYEQYF
TRBJ2-7 | NA | NA | TRBV23-1 | TGCGCCAGCAGTCAATTGTCGGCAAGGTCGGTCGACGAGCAGTACTTC | CASSQLSARSVDEQYF
TRBJ1-5 | NA | TRBD1 | TRBV5-6 | TGTGCCAGCAGCCCATGGACAGGGGGGGAGCCCCAGCATTTT | CASSPWTGGEPQHF
TRBJ1-6 | NA | NA | TRBV6-4 | TGTGCCAGCAAAGACAGCCTTGGGACCCTCCACTTT | CASKDSLGTLHF
TRBJ2-7 | few | NA | TRBV28 | TGTGCCAGCAGCCAGGGACCAACGAACGAGCAGTACTTC | CASSQGPTNEQYF
TRBJ1-2 | few | NA | TRBV28 | TGTGCCAGCAGTTCCCCCTCGGCAGGGGAGGACTATGGCTACACCTTC | CASSSPSAGEDYGYTF
TRBJ1-4 | few | NA | TRBV9 | TGTGCCAGCAGCGCGGGGGCCAGGGACGAAAAACTGTTTTTT | CASSAGARDEKLFF
TRBJ1-2 | NA | TRBD1 | TRBV7-2 | TGTGCCAGCAGTACTACCGGGACAGATCCCTTTATCACCTTC | CASSTTGTDPFITF
TRBJ2-2 | few | NA | TRBV14 | TGTGCCAGTAGGGAGCGGACGAACACCGGGGAGCTGTTTTTT | CASRERTNTGELFF
TRBJ1-1 | NA | NA | TRBV7-3 | TGTGCCAGCAGCTCGGGGGAAATCGGGGAAGCTTTCTTT | CASSSGEIGEAFF
TRBJ1-1 | NA | NA | TRBV7-9 | TGTGCCAGCACCGTCTACACGAACACTGAAGCTTTCTTT | CASTVYTNTEAFF
TRBJ2-3 | few | NA | TRBV14 | TGTGCCAGCAGCCCCATTATATTTTCGAGAACGGCCACAGGCACAGATACGCAGTATTTT | CASSPIIFSRTATGTDTQYF
TRBJ1-3 | few | NA | TRBV10-3 | TGTGCCATCAATGGTGGAAACACCATATATTTT | CAINGGNTIYF
TRBJ2-7 | NA | TRBD2 | TRBV19 | TGTGCCAGTAGTCCTAGCGGGGGGGCCGACGAGCAGTACTTC | CASSPSGGADEQYF
TRBJ2-7 | NA | NA | TRBV10-3 | TGTGCCATCAGTGTACCGGCCTCCTACGAGCAGTACTTC | CAISVPASYEQYF
TRBJ1-4 | few | NA | TRBV10-3 | TGTGCCATCAGTGAGGATAATGAAAAACTGTTTTTT | CAISEDNEKLFF
TRBJ2-1 | few | NA | TRBV30 | TGTGCCTGGAGTGTTGGGGCCGGCAATGAGCAGTTCTTC | CAWSVGAGNEQFF
TRBJ1-1 | NA | TRBD1 | TRBV29-1 | TGCAGCGTTAGAACCGGGACAGGGGGAACTGAAGCTTTCTTT | CSVRTGTGGTEAFF
TRBJ2-3 | NA | NA | TRBV7-9 | TGTGCCAGCAGCTCCGGGGGGCATTCCTCTCATACGCAGTATTTT | CASSSGGHSSHTQYF
TRBJ2-3 | few | TRBD2 | TRBV9 | TGTGCCAGCAGCGTATTAGGCCTAGCGGGGGGTAGTAGCACAGATACGCAGTATTTT | CASSVLGLAGGSSTDTQYF
TRBJ1-5 | NA | NA | TRBV28 | TGTGCCAGCAGTCAAACGGATAGCAATCAGCCCCAGCATTTT | CASSQTDSNQPQHF
TRBJ1-2 | NA | TRBD1 | TRBV28 | TGTGCCAGCAGTTTAAACAGGGGGCTGGGCTACACCTTC | CASSLNRGLGYTF
TRBJ1-5 | few | TRBD1 | TRBV19 | TGTGCCAGTAGACTCCGCGGACAGGGCAATCAGCCCCAGCATTTT | CASRLRGQGNQPQHF
TRBJ1-2 | NA | NA | TRBV18 | TGTGCCAGCTCACCACGGCAGGGGAAGACTAACTATGGCTACACCTTC | CASSPRQGKTNYGYTF